These 32 T cell receptor beta chains originate from one sample sequenced in a study of low-dose radiotherapy and immunotherapy resistance in tumors (dated by TCRdb to the early 2020s). Sequencing was carried out with an Illumina HiSeq 2500. A roughly 21-cycle PCR with Phusion amplified the TCRs, pairing a constant-region primer with the adapter that was attached to the V primers. In-frame beta chains were kept once TCRdb had trimmed the public reads at Q25 with fastp and called clones with MiXCR. Each record represents a unique CDR3 protein, reported with the most common genes and DNA among its rows. Counted in this sample were under 60,000 distinct CDR3 sequences; 33% of them appeared once. The ten largest clones take up around 8% of the sample. Taken with the paper, the label for time point translates to: after trial treatment. Per the publication, the treatment or condition label means: LDRT plus nivolumab, ipilimumab, low-dose cyclophosphamide and aspirin (RACIN trial).

This specimen consisted of PBMCs, obtained after low-dose radiotherapy plus immunotherapy. The source is a male donor with rectosigmoid adenocarcinoma.

This clonotype came up many times. The V gene is TRBV11-2, the J gene TRBJ2-1; either TRBD1 or TRBD2 may fit D (5 bases each). The V gene's germline CDR1 is SGHAT and CDR2 FQNNGV. CDR3 length equals 15 residues. V shed 5 bases and J shed 6 bases, with 17 bases lying between them. Here the CDR3 reads CASSLGGHVGNEQFF. The CDR3 bases are TGTGCCAGCAGCCTTGGGGGTCATGTCGGCAATGAGCAGTTCTTC. The full variable domain, its missing parts supplied by reference TRBV11-2 and TRBJ2-1, is EAGVAQSPRYKIIEKRQSVAFWCNPISGHATLYWYQQILGQGPKLLIQFQNNGVVDDSQLPKDRFSAERLKGVDSTLKIQPAKLEDSAVYLCASSLGGHVGNEQFFGPGTRLTVL.

At least ten counts were recorded for this clonotype. V is TRBV5-1 and J is TRBJ2-7; D might be TRBD2 (5 bases). CDR3 length equals 15 residues. Germline CDR1 reads SGHRS; CDR2 reads YFSETQ. V was shortened by 4 bases and J by 0 bases, with 14 bases between the two germline ends. The CDR3 DNA is TGCGCCAGCAGCACCTGGACTGGAGGCTCCTACGAGCAGTACTTC. Its protein is CASSTWTGGSYEQYF. The variable domain in full, with the rest retrieved from reference TRBV5-1 and TRBJ2-7, is KAGVTQTPRYLIKTRGQQVTLSCSPISGHRSVSWYQQTPGQGLQFLFEYFSETQRNKGNFPGRFSGRQFSNSRSEMNVSTLELGDSALYLCASSTWTGGSYEQYFGPGTRLTVT.

The sample holds many counts of this clonotype. The rearrangement uses TRBV14 and TRBJ1-2, with D uncertain. With 4 bases removed from V and 4 bases from J, the gap between germline ends came to 4 bases. Germline CDR1 SGHDN, CDR2 FVKESK. This CDR3 has 11 amino acids. The CDR3 bases are TGTGCCAGCAGCCGTGGCTATGGCTACACCTTC. As protein: CASSRGYGYTF. Filled out from reference TRBV14 and TRBJ1-2, the complete variable domain reads EAGVTQFPSHSVIEKGQTVTLRCDPISGHDNLYWYRRVMGKEIKFLLHFVKESKQDESGMPNNRFLAERTGGTYSTLKVQPAELEDSGVYFCASSRGYGYTFGSGTRLTVV.

The chain is built from TRBV5-4 and TRBJ2-3; D is uncertain. V dropped 0 bases and J dropped 3 bases, with 8 bases sitting between them. Looked up from germline, CDR1 is SGHNT and CDR2 is YYREEE (reference sequence). CDR3 length: 14 amino acids. The CDR3 loop reads CASSLGSMTDTQYF. In DNA, the CDR3 is TGTGCCAGCAGCTTGGGTAGCATGACAGATACGCAGTATTTT.

The CDR3 coding sequence is TGTGCCAGCAGCTTCTCCCCTGGCGGGGCCTACGAGCAGTACTTC. This codes for CASSFSPGGAYEQYF. The chain recombines TRBV5-6 with TRBJ2-7; a weak D match, TRBD2 (6 bases). The CDR3 has 15 residues. V dropped 2 bases and J dropped 2 bases, with 14 bases sitting between them. Germline values: CDR1 SGHDT, CDR2 YYEEEE.

This clonotype turned up a few times. J is TRBJ2-5 and V is TRBV19; weak D call: TRBD1 (6 bases). The CDR3 covers 14 residues. Between the trimmed V and J ends, which lost 9 bases and 5 bases, there was a span of 19 bases. CDR1 and CDR2 (germline): LNHDA, SQIVND (reference sequence). The CDR3 loop is CASRRTQGLETQYF. The CDR3 region has the DNA TGTGCCAGCAGGAGAACACAGGGTTTGGAGACCCAGTACTTC.

The V call is TRBV28, the J call TRBJ1-1; D is perhaps TRBD1 (5 bases). V lost 4 bases and J lost 6, with 21 bases in between. The CDR3 is 16 residues long. CDR1 and CDR2 from the germline V gene are MDHEN and SYDVKM. As DNA, the CDR3 is TGTGCCAGCAGTTCACCGGGGGAGGCCGGGGATCCTGAAGCTTTCTTT. Translated: CASSSPGEAGDPEAFF.

The rearrangement links TRBV24-1 to TRBJ2-3; tentative D call: TRBD1 (6 bases). The V gene lost 2 bases and the J gene lost 2 bases, with 13 bases spanning the gap. The CDR3 length is 16 residues. In germline, CDR1 is KGHDR, CDR2 SFDVKD. CDR3 residues: CATSDSRQVVTDTQYF. The CDR3 DNA sequence: TGTGCCACCAGTGATTCTCGACAGGTGGTCACAGATACGCAGTATTTT.

There are many counts of this clonotype. J is TRBJ1-1 and V is TRBV7-9; 7 bases match TRBD1. The CDR3 runs to 15 residues. In germline, CDR1 is SEHNR, CDR2 FQNEAQ (reference sequence). V was pared by 6 bases and J by 7 bases, with 14 bases of the junction left unmatched. DNA for the CDR3: TGTGCCAGCAGGGGAAACGACAGGGCGTACGGTGAAGCTTTCTTT. Its translation: CASRGNDRAYGEAFF.

Regarding this clonotype: A read error likely explains this, since a far larger clone differs by one base. This chain connects TRBV13 to TRBJ2-7, with 9 bases lining up with TRBD1. The CDR3 has 16 residues. J lost 4 bases, V lost 3 bases, and 10 bases had no gene match. The V gene's germline CDR1 is PRHDT and CDR2 FYEKMQ (reference sequence). The CDR3 region has the DNA TGTGCCAGCAGCTTGGCCTCGGGGACAGGGCATTACGAGCAGTACTTC. Translating gives CASSLASGTGHYEQYF.

The chain employs TRBV28 and TRBJ2-7; unclear D gene. The CDR3 is 15 amino acids. Germline loops: CDR1 MDHEN, CDR2 SYDVKM. V was pared by 2 bases and J by 0 bases, with 11 bases between. DNA of the CDR3: TGTGCCAGCAGTTTAGCTGGGGTCACCTCCTACGAGCAGTACTTC. It codes for CASSLAGVTSYEQYF.

This clonotype came up many times. The rearrangement links TRBV7-9 to TRBJ2-3; possibly TRBD1 for D (6 bases). Trimming cost V 5 bases and J 1 base, with 16 bases left between them. This CDR3 spans 16 amino acids. Per the germline V gene, CDR1 is SEHNR and CDR2 is FQNEAQ (reference sequence). The CDR3 nucleotides read TGTGCCAGCAGCCACGACCCAGGGGCCCGCACAGATACGCAGTATTTT. Translating gives CASSHDPGARTDTQYF.

At least ten counts were recorded for this clonotype. The rearrangement links TRBV6-6 to TRBJ2-5, with D perhaps matching TRBD2 (5 bases). Trimming pared 8 bases from V and 2 bases from J, leaving 15 bases between. Germline CDR1 and CDR2: MNHNY and SVGAGI (reference sequence). The CDR3 is made up of 14 amino acids. The CDR3 is CASREGVPQETQYF. CDR3 sequence (DNA): TGTGCCAGCCGCGAGGGAGTTCCTCAAGAGACCCAGTACTTC.

This clonotype was counted many times. The chain is built from TRBV29-1 and TRBJ2-5, with D possibly TRBD1 on 6 matching bases. V lost 1 base and J 4 bases, leaving 10 bases between the germline ends. The length of the CDR3 is 13 residues. CDR1 and CDR2 (germline): SQVTM, ANQGSEA. The CDR3 protein is CSVEVDSTETQYF. In DNA form, the CDR3 reads TGCAGCGTTGAAGTGGACAGCACAGAGACCCAGTACTTC.

This clonotype was seen repeatedly, ten times or more. The genes are TRBV5-1 and TRBJ2-2, with 11 bases aligning to TRBD2. The trim removed 5 bases at V and 4 bases at J, leaving 7 bases unmatched. CDR3 size: 16 residues. Germline lookup yields CDR1 SGHRS and CDR2 YFSETQ. The CDR3 sequence: CASRTKLAGATGELFF. DNA for the CDR3: TGCGCCAGCAGAACTAAACTAGCGGGAGCCACCGGGGAGCTGTTTTTT.

This clonotype was found many times. The chain couples TRBV2 to TRBJ1-1; a weak D match, TRBD1 (6 bases). The CDR3 runs to 12 residues. The ends were cut back, 8 bases at V and 5 bases at J, with 12 bases in the middle. From germline, CDR1 is SNHLY and CDR2 FYNNEI. CDR3 loop: CASSNRDTEAFF. CDR3 bases: TGTGCCAGCTCAAACAGGGATACTGAAGCTTTCTTT.

In this sample, this clonotype turned up many times. This rearrangement joins TRBV20-1 to TRBJ2-2; D may be TRBD1 or TRBD2 (5 bases each). Per germline, CDR1 DFQATT and CDR2 SNEGSKA (reference sequence). V lost 6 bases and J lost 7, with 15 bases in between. The CDR3 contains 13 residues. CDR3 sequence (DNA): TGCAGTGCATGGGACCTCACCAGCGGGGAGCTGTTTTTT. This sequence encodes CSAWDLTSGELFF.

This clonotype was picked up many times. The chain couples TRBV19 to TRBJ1-5, with 7 nucleotides matching TRBD1. J was trimmed by 2 bases and V by 6 bases; bases with no gene match: 13. This CDR3 is built from 17 residues. In germline, CDR1 is LNHDA, CDR2 SQIVND (reference sequence). Here the CDR3 reads CASSGDSGPWGNQPQHF. The CDR3 nucleotides are TGTGCCAGTAGCGGGGACAGCGGCCCGTGGGGCAATCAGCCCCAGCATTTT.

Ten or more counts support this clonotype. V usage is TRBV11-2 and J usage is TRBJ2-7; D call uncertain. The CDR3 loop spans 11 amino acids. The V and J ends lost 1 base and 6 bases respectively, with 4 bases between them. Germline-derived CDR1 and CDR2 are SGHAT and FQNNGV. The CDR3 DNA reads as TGTGCCAGCAGCTTAGCGAGCGAGCAGTACTTC. Residues: CASSLASEQYF.

A remark on this clonotype: A much larger clonotype is one base distant, so this may be a read error. The genes are TRBV20-1 and TRBJ2-5; a possible D gene is TRBD2 (5 bases). Germline values: CDR1 DFQATT, CDR2 SNEGSKA (reference sequence). The V gene lost 5 bases and the J gene lost 5 bases, with 15 bases spanning the gap. The CDR3 spans 13 residues. The CDR3 sequence: CSAYERGMETQYF. The CDR3 DNA reads as TGCAGTGCTTATGAGCGAGGGATGGAGACCCAGTACTTC.

This clonotype was counted ten times or more. This chain uses TRBV7-2 with TRBJ1-2, with TRBD1 as a possible D gene (5 bases). V lost 3 bases, J lost 0 bases, and 5 bases lay in between. Germline V CDR1 and CDR2: SGHTA, FQGNSA. This CDR3 contains 13 residues. CDR3 loop: CASSLTANYGYTF. The CDR3, as DNA: TGTGCCAGCAGCTTGACAGCTAACTATGGCTACACCTTC.

The sample holds many counts of this clonotype. The chain recombines TRBV4-2 with TRBJ1-2; 11 nucleotides align to TRBD1. V was pared by 0 bases and J by 13 bases, with 7 bases of the junction left unmatched. Germline assignment: CDR1 LGHNA and CDR2 YNFKEQ. The CDR3 sequence is 14 residues long. The CDR3 reads CASSQEIGQGASTF. The CDR3 DNA is TGTGCCAGCAGCCAAGAAATCGGACAGGGGGCCTCCACCTTC.

The chain combines TRBV28 with TRBJ1-3; D is perhaps TRBD1 (5 bases). The germline V gene has CDR1 MDHEN and CDR2 SYDVKM. The CDR3 totals 14 residues. V was cut by 10 bases and J by 0 bases, with 13 bases left in between. The CDR3 DNA reads TGTGCCACCGATGGGACGGGCTCTGGAAACACCATATATTTT. Translated, it gives CATDGTGSGNTIYF.

This chain links TRBV2 with TRBJ2-3; no clear D gene. The V end was cut by 7 bases, the J end by 0 bases, with 11 bases between. Germline V gives CDR1 SNHLY, CDR2 FYNNEI. The CDR3 has 14 amino acids. The CDR3 DNA reads as TGTGCCAGCAACTTACTCGGTAGCACAGATACGCAGTATTTT. Its translation is CASNLLGSTDTQYF.

The rearrangement uses TRBV29-1 and TRBJ2-7, with D possibly matching TRBD1 (5 bases). There are 12 residues in the CDR3. In germline, CDR1 is SQVTM, CDR2 ANQGSEA. Trimming pared 5 bases from V and 0 bases from J, leaving 8 bases between. The CDR3 nucleotides read TGCAGCGTTCTAGGGGACTCCTACGAGCAGTACTTC. This encodes CSVLGDSYEQYF.

This clonotype was seen more than once but under ten times. The V and J genes are TRBV2 and TRBJ1-5, with D tentatively TRBD1 (5 bases). Trimming removed 6 bases at V and 1 base at J, with 7 bases between. Germline V gives CDR1 SNHLY, CDR2 FYNNEI. The CDR3 runs 13 residues. CDR3 bases: TGTGCCAGCAGCGGGGGAAGCAATCAGCCCCAGCATTTT. Its translation is CASSGGSNQPQHF.

The table lists this clonotype with many counts. The chain uses TRBV4-3 and TRBJ2-3; TRBD2 agrees at 9 bases. The CDR3 runs to 19 residues. Trimming at V came to 1 base and at J to 3 bases, leaving 14 bases not matched to a gene. Germline lookup yields CDR1 LGHNA and CDR2 YSLEER. The CDR3 region has the DNA TGCGCCAGCAGCCAAGTTGCGAGCGGGGGGACCATCGGTACAGATACGCAGTATTTT. Translation gives CASSQVASGGTIGTDTQYF.

About this clonotype itself: This likely traces to a read error, being one base from a far larger clone. This chain joins TRBV27 and TRBJ2-7; D assignment may be TRBD1 or TRBD2 (5 bases each). This CDR3 region has 17 residues. Per the germline V gene, CDR1 is MNHEY and CDR2 is SMNVEV (reference sequence). The CDR3 nucleotides are TGTGTCACCAGTGAGCCCGCTAGGATGGCTGGGGGCTACGAGCAGTACTTC. This sequence encodes CVTSEPARMAGGYEQYF.

This chain joins TRBV29-1 and TRBJ2-5; tentatively, D is TRBD1 (5 bases). Germline V gives CDR1 SQVTM, CDR2 ANQGSEA. Trimming took 4 bases from V and 2 from J, leaving 8 bases between them. The CDR3 runs to 12 residues. CDR3 in DNA: TGCAGCGTTGGCCAGGGTCAAGAGACCCAGTACTTC. Translating it yields CSVGQGQETQYF.

This clonotype was detected many times. This sequence joins TRBV4-3 and TRBJ2-7; 12 bases match TRBD2. The germline V gene has CDR1 LGHNA and CDR2 YSLEER. The CDR3 has 18 amino acids. After removal of 4 bases from V and 0 bases from J, the junction contained 10 bases not matched to a gene. Here the CDR3 reads CASSPGLAGPRGSYEQYF. In nucleotides, the CDR3 is TGCGCCAGCAGCCCAGGACTAGCGGGGCCTAGGGGCTCCTACGAGCAGTACTTC.

This sequence joins TRBV20-1 and TRBJ2-1, with no clear D. This CDR3 has 11 residues. Germline CDR1 is DFQATT and CDR2 is SNEGSKA (reference sequence). V was trimmed by 3 bases and J by 8 bases, leaving 8 bases between them. This chain's CDR3 is CSASASYEQFF. In DNA form, the CDR3 reads TGCAGTGCTAGCGCCAGCTATGAGCAGTTCTTC.

Details on this clonotype: A far bigger clonotype differs at one base, so this is likely a read error. This chain links TRBV6-5 with TRBJ2-5; D possibly corresponds to TRBD2 (6 bases). V was shortened by 5 bases and J by 4 bases, with 11 bases between the two germline ends. The CDR3 contains 13 residues. Germline V gene lookup returns CDR1 MNHEY and CDR2 SVGAGI. This chain's CDR3 is CASSEMEGETQYF. Written as DNA, the CDR3 is TGTGCCAGCAGTGAAATGGAGGGAGAGACCCAGTACTTC.